Below are 12 T cell receptor beta chains sequenced from a single sample in a study of cytomegalovirus exposure and HLA in healthy donors. A multiplex PCR was run with 60 Vbeta primers and 13 Jbeta primers. Some clones are missing from TCRdb's copy, which holds only in-frame ones; the method was immunoSEQ multiplex PCR. This sample has 160,000 or so clones, with roughly 80% found just once. Sequencing was performed on PBMCs. These receptors all stem from a male donor in good health and CMV-seropositive.

The chain has TRBV4-3 and TRBJ1-1; D perhaps matches TRBD1 (6 bases). V was clipped by 6 bases and J by 8 bases, with 19 bases between them. The CDR3 is made up of 14 amino acids. Germline CDR1 is LGHNA and CDR2 is YSLEER. The CDR3: CASSLRQGSWEAFF. CDR3 DNA: TGCGCCAGCAGTCTCAGGCAGGGGTCGTGGGAAGCTTTCTTT.

The CDR3 DNA reads TGTGCCAGTAGGCACAGTTACACTGAAGCTTTCTTT. This gives the protein CASRHSYTEAFF. This rearrangement joins TRBV19 to TRBJ1-1; no clear D. The CDR3 runs 12 residues. Looked up from germline, CDR1 is LNHDA and CDR2 is SQIVND (reference sequence). Deletions cut 6 bases from V and 3 bases from J, with 8 bases between.

V usage is TRBV7-2 and J usage is TRBJ1-6, with 7 bases identical to TRBD1. V shed 4 bases and J 0 bases; nucleotides not matched to a gene: 6. This CDR3 is 17 amino acids long. Looked up from germline, CDR1 is SGHTA and CDR2 is FQGNSA. CDR3 residues: CASSSRRGSSYNSPLHF. CDR3 nucleotide sequence: TGTGCCAGCAGCTCCCGCAGGGGGAGCTCCTATAATTCACCCCTCCACTTT.

The genes are TRBV28 and TRBJ1-1; the D is unclear. The CDR3 loop spans 14 amino acids. Germline V gene sequence: CDR1 MDHEN, CDR2 SYDVKM. Trimming removed 3 bases from V and 2 bases from J, with 10 bases in between. DNA of the CDR3: TGTGCCAGCAGTTTCTGGGGAGGCAACACTGAAGCTTTCTTT. This codes for CASSFWGGNTEAFF.

J is TRBJ1-2 and V is TRBV6-1, with 7 nucleotides matching TRBD1. V was clipped by 6 bases and J by 5 bases; unmatched bases: 6. CDR1 and CDR2 from the germline V gene are MNHNS and SASEGT. The CDR3 totals 13 residues. The chain's CDR3 is CASRLDRAYGYTF. The CDR3 DNA is TGTGCCAGCAGATTAGACAGGGCGTATGGCTACACCTTC.

The chain couples TRBV7-8 to TRBJ2-7; the match to TRBD1 covers 9 bases. Germline V gene lookup returns CDR1 SGHVS and CDR2 FQNEAQ. V gave up 5 bases and J gave up 7 bases; unmatched junction bases: 21. The CDR3 consists of 18 residues. The CDR3 DNA reads as TGTGCCAGCAGCGAACCGGGACAGGGAGGCAGCAAATCTACAGAGCAGTACTTC. Its protein product is CASSEPGQGGSKSTEQYF.

This chain joins TRBV6-5 and TRBJ2-1, with TRBD1 matching 11 bases. Trimming cost V 1 base and J 9 bases; bases outside gene matches: 5. The germline CDR1 and CDR2 sequences are MNHEY and SVGAGI. The CDR3 sequence is 15 residues long. The CDR3 region has the DNA TGTGCCAGCAGTTACTACGGGACAGGGGGAGGTGAGCAGTTCTTC. It is translated as CASSYYGTGGGEQFF.

This clone was found once. V gene TRBV6-6 combines with J gene TRBJ1-6; TRBD1 matches 8 bases. V lost 6 bases to trimming and J lost 9 bases; unmatched junction nucleotides: 7. There are 14 residues in the CDR3. Germline V gives CDR1 MNHNY, CDR2 SVGAGI (reference sequence). This chain's CDR3 is CASSQQGASSPLHF. The CDR3 DNA follows: TGTGCCAGCAGCCAGCAGGGGGCAAGTTCACCCCTCCACTTT.

This chain links TRBV12-5 with TRBJ1-3; D is unclear. CDR3 length: 13 amino acids. V lost 2 bases and J lost 3, with 5 bases in between. The germline gives CDR1 LGHNT, CDR2 FRNRAP. The CDR3 DNA reads TGTGCTAGTGGTTTGTCGGGTGGAAACACCATATATTTT. This translates into CASGLSGGNTIYF.

The chain links TRBV25-1 to TRBJ2-1; D is unresolved. Trimming shortened V by 6 bases and J by 10 bases, and 7 bases separated the two germline ends. This CDR3 is built from 10 residues. CDR1 is MGHDK and CDR2 is SYGVNS in the germline V gene. The CDR3 DNA sequence: TGTGCCAGCAGGACAACCGAGCAGTTCTTC. Translation: CASRTTEQFF.

This clone was observed a handful of times. The chain is built from TRBV11-3 and TRBJ2-2; 8 nucleotides line up with TRBD2. Germline CDR1 and CDR2: SGHNT and YENEEA. The CDR3 covers 15 residues. The trim removed 6 bases at V and 1 base at J, leaving 4 bases unmatched. Here the CDR3 DNA reads TGTGCCAGCAGTCCGGGGGGGAAGAACACCGGGGAGCTGTTTTTT. This gives the protein CASSPGGKNTGELFF.

This clone appeared a single time. The chain joins TRBV5-1 to TRBJ1-2; D perhaps matches TRBD1 (6 bases). With 2 bases removed from V and 4 bases from J, the gap between germline ends came to 12 bases. Germline assignment: CDR1 SGHRS and CDR2 YFSETQ. CDR3 size: 14 residues. Here the CDR3 DNA reads TGCGCCAGCAGCTTCTCCGGGACACCCTATGGCTACACCTTC. Protein sequence: CASSFSGTPYGYTF.